This entry describes one T cell receptor (beta chain). The target antigen is unknown. This specimen belongs to a study of cytomegalovirus exposure and HLA in healthy donors. At the level of the study: Most genotyped donors, approximately 77% of 350 to 500, had Caucasian-associated genetic ancestry.

Unrecorded immune exposures were likely, despite nominal health at sampling. PCR involved 60 Vbeta and 13 Jbeta primers. Sequencing was performed with immunoSEQ multiplex PCR; in TCRdb, only in-frame clones are kept and a portion is missing. Altogether some 120,000 clones are present, around 73% being singletons, with the ten largest covering 1% to 1.5%. Losses at the gene ends were 3 bases for V and 0 bases for J; bases not matched to a gene: 2. This CDR3 contains 15 residues. Germline V gene lookup returns CDR1 MDHEN and CDR2 SYDVKM. Points from the study as a whole: A later analysis associated 15,000 to 20,000 TCR beta sequences with HLA alleles at a 0.05 false discovery rate. The study put under 200 TCR beta chains on its list as cytomegalovirus-associated.

This sequence was found in a man in his forties or fifties in good health and CMV-seronegative. The chain combines TRBV28 with TRBJ2-3, with 8 bases fitting TRBD2. The sequencing input was PBMCs. The CDR3 loop is CASSFSSGSTDTQYF. The CDR3 DNA follows: TGTGCCAGCAGTTTCTCTAGCGGGAGCACAGATACGCAGTATTTT.